The 32 T cell receptor beta chains in this list originate from one sample, sequenced in a study of T cell responses to AZD1222 COVID-19 vaccine. The protocol was immunoSEQ multiplex PCR, while the TCRdb copy is restricted to in-frame clones and leaves out a portion. The sample yields 90,000 to 130,000 clones, about 85% seen once. The source material was peripheral blood, sampled on day 0 of AZD1222 vaccination. These receptors were taken from an adult in good health.

This clone has just one count. The chain joins TRBV4-2 to TRBJ2-7; tentative D call: TRBD1 (5 bases). CDR1 LGHNA and CDR2 YNFKEQ come from the germline V gene. CDR3 size: 15 residues. The V end lost 0 bases, the J end lost 6 bases, and 15 bases lay between the germline ends. The CDR3 sequence is CASSQDEAGFGEQYF. CDR3 coding DNA: TGTGCCAGCAGCCAAGATGAGGCAGGGTTCGGCGAGCAGTACTTC.

The chain couples TRBV5-8 to TRBJ1-1, with D maybe TRBD1 (6 bases). CDR3 length: 15 residues. V lost 6 bases and J lost 5, with 20 bases in between. Germline CDR1 reads SGHTS; CDR2 reads YDEGEE. CDR3 residues: CASTPTQARGTEAFF. As DNA, the CDR3 is TGTGCCAGCACCCCGACGCAAGCAAGGGGGACTGAAGCTTTCTTT.

Comments on this clone: A junction end diverges from the germline sequence, so it may reflect a read error. The V gene is TRBV7-7, the J gene TRBJ2-5; 11 positions agree with TRBD2. CDR1 SSHAT and CDR2 FNYEAQ come from the germline V gene (reference sequence). The CDR3 has 16 amino acids. Written as DNA, the CDR3 is TGTGCTAGCAGCTGGGGACTAGCGGAGGGACAAGAGACCCAGTACTTC. This gives the protein CASSWGLAEGQETQYF.

This rearrangement joins TRBV9 to TRBJ2-7, with no clear D. This CDR3 is 13 amino acids long. Trimming cost V 4 bases and J 0 bases, with 8 bases left between them. Germline CDR1 reads SGDLS; CDR2 reads YYNGEE. For the CDR3, the DNA is TGTGCCAGCAGCTCCTACAGCTCCTACGAGCAGTACTTC. It specifies CASSSYSSYEQYF.

This clone was recorded once. The chain is built from TRBV9 and TRBJ1-4; no clear D. The CDR3 consists of 14 residues. In germline, CDR1 is SGDLS, CDR2 YYNGEE. Trimming shortened V by 1 base and J by 3 bases, and 7 bases separated the two germline ends. In DNA, the CDR3 is TGTGCCAGCAGCGTAAGTGTTGCTAATGAAAAACTGTTTTTT. Amino acid sequence: CASSVSVANEKLFF.

The rearrangement uses TRBV19 and TRBJ2-5; 9 bases agree with TRBD1. This CDR3 contains 15 residues. CDR1 and CDR2 from the germline V gene are LNHDA and SQIVND (reference sequence). Trimming took 6 bases from V and 3 from J; bases not matched to a gene: 8. DNA for the CDR3: TGTGCCAGTAGACCGACCGGGACAGGGAAAGAGACCCAGTACTTC. It specifies CASRPTGTGKETQYF.

CDR3 protein: CASSYRAVQPQHF. CDR3 DNA: TGTGCCAGCAGCTATCGCGCCGTTCAGCCCCAGCATTTT. The chain joins TRBV7-2 to TRBJ1-5; D not resolved. The CDR3 runs to 13 residues. The germline V gene has CDR1 SGHTA and CDR2 FQGNSA. The germline V and J ends were trimmed by 4 bases and 6 bases, with 10 bases remaining between them.

The V and J genes are TRBV6-1 and TRBJ1-5, with 7 bases lining up with TRBD1. Per germline, CDR1 MNHNS and CDR2 SASEGT. This CDR3 comprises 18 residues. V lost 0 bases and J lost 1; bases outside the gene matches: 9. This chain's CDR3 is CASSEAGTGVRSNQPQHF. In DNA form, the CDR3 reads TGTGCCAGCAGTGAAGCGGGTACAGGGGTCAGGAGCAATCAGCCCCAGCATTTT.

The gene calls are TRBV28 and TRBJ2-3; TRBD1 agrees at 7 bases. CDR1 is MDHEN and CDR2 is SYDVKM in the germline V gene. V dropped 5 bases and J dropped 1; count of bases not matched to a gene: 3. The CDR3 totals 14 residues. For the CDR3, the DNA is TGTGCCAGCAGTACCCAGGGGGGCACAGATACGCAGTATTTT. Protein product: CASSTQGGTDTQYF.

The chain links TRBV7-2 to TRBJ1-2; a possible D gene is TRBD1 (5 bases). Trimming removed 3 bases from V and 4 bases from J, with 12 bases in between. Germline CDR1 is SGHTA and CDR2 is FQGNSA. CDR3 length: 14 residues. Here the CDR3 reads CASSFDSGSYGYTF. Here the CDR3 DNA reads TGTGCCAGCAGCTTCGACAGCGGGTCCTATGGCTACACCTTC.

V usage is TRBV2 and J usage is TRBJ1-5; D call uncertain. Germline assignment: CDR1 SNHLY and CDR2 FYNNEI. Trimming took off 9 bases at V and 6 bases at J, with 9 bases between the two ends. The CDR3 loop spans 11 amino acids. CDR3 DNA sequence: TGTGCCAGTAATGATCGTCAGCCCCAGCATTTT. Its protein product is CASNDRQPQHF.

This clone was recorded only once. The V gene is TRBV13, the J gene TRBJ1-3; D is unresolved. This CDR3 has 13 residues. Germline CDR1 reads PRHDT; CDR2 reads FYEKMQ (reference sequence). Trimming took off 5 bases at V and 4 bases at J, with 9 bases between the two ends. Here the CDR3 reads CASSHTAGNTIYF. Written as DNA, the CDR3 is TGTGCCAGCAGCCACACGGCGGGAAACACCATATATTTT.

V usage is TRBV28 and J usage is TRBJ1-1; 10 positions match TRBD1. The CDR3 has 14 residues. J lost 10 bases, V lost 5 bases, and 10 bases had no gene match. Germline CDR1 is MDHEN and CDR2 is SYDVKM. The CDR3 sequence is CASSLPDRGLRAFF. CDR3 nucleotides: TGTGCCAGCAGTCTCCCCGACAGGGGGCTCAGAGCTTTCTTT.

The CDR3 region is CASSERVKNSPLHF. The CDR3 DNA reads TGTGCCAGTAGTGAGCGGGTCAAAAATTCACCCCTCCACTTT. The gene calls are TRBV19 and TRBJ1-6; D gene uncertain. Trimming shortened V by 5 bases and J by 7 bases, and 12 bases separated the two germline ends. Looked up from germline, CDR1 is LNHDA and CDR2 is SQIVND (reference sequence). The CDR3 contains 14 residues. Combining the CDR3 with reference TRBV19 and TRBJ1-6 gives the whole variable domain DGGITQSPKYLFRKEGQNVTLSCEQNLNHDAMYWYRQDPGQGLRLIYYSQIVNDFQKGDIAEGYSVSREKKESFPLTVTSAQKNPTAFYLCASSERVKNSPLHFGNGTRLTVT.

The chain couples TRBV18 to TRBJ1-5, with D possibly being TRBD1 (6 bases). V lost 2 bases and J lost 1, with 27 bases in between. CDR3 length: 21 residues. Germline CDR1 KGHSH, CDR2 LQKENI. CDR3 residues: CASSPGVGGLPGGKSNQPQHF. The DNA of the CDR3 is TGTGCCAGCTCACCAGGAGTGGGGGGCCTACCTGGCGGTAAAAGCAATCAGCCCCAGCATTTT.

V usage is TRBV4-2 and J usage is TRBJ2-2, with D maybe TRBD2 (5 bases). The germline V and J ends were trimmed by 2 bases and 0 bases, with 7 bases remaining between them. The CDR3 is made up of 15 amino acids. Germline CDR1 LGHNA, CDR2 YNFKEQ. The CDR3 loop is CASSQRLTNTGELFF. In DNA, the CDR3 is TGTGCCAGCAGCCAACGACTAACGAACACCGGGGAGCTGTTTTTT.

The gene calls are TRBV2 and TRBJ1-4; D is uncertain. With 5 bases removed from V and 0 bases from J, the gap between germline ends came to 10 bases. CDR3 size: 15 residues. The V gene's germline CDR1 is SNHLY and CDR2 FYNNEI. CDR3 sequence (DNA): TGTGCCAGCAGTAACACCCTTGCAACTAATGAAAAACTGTTTTTT. Translating gives CASSNTLATNEKLFF.

The V gene is TRBV5-1, the J gene TRBJ2-5, with 8 nucleotides matching TRBD2. The CDR3 is 16 residues long. The germline gives CDR1 SGHRS, CDR2 YFSETQ. V gave up 2 bases and J gave up 1 base; unmatched junction bases: 7. The DNA for the CDR3 is TGCGCCAGCAGCTTATTTAGCGGGACTAGCCAAGAGACCCAGTACTTC. The encoded protein is CASSLFSGTSQETQYF.

The CDR3 here is CASSLIHGELFF. CDR3 nucleotide sequence: TGTGCCAGCAGTTTAATCCACGGGGAGCTGTTTTTT. The chain combines TRBV27 with TRBJ2-2; D not certain. Trimming took 2 bases from V and 7 from J, leaving 5 bases between them. This CDR3 has 12 residues. Germline V gene sequence: CDR1 MNHEY, CDR2 SMNVEV (reference sequence).

The chain is built from TRBV7-3 and TRBJ1-6, with D unresolved. Germline loops: CDR1 SGHTA, CDR2 FQGTGA. Trimming stripped 4 bases from V and 7 bases from J, with 14 bases between. The CDR3 contains 15 residues. CDR3 sequence reads: CASSSGASGNSPLHF. In DNA form, the CDR3 reads TGTGCCAGCAGCTCGGGAGCTTCGGGCAATTCACCCCTCCACTTT.

This chain connects TRBV10-3 to TRBJ2-7; 9 nucleotides line up with TRBD2. This CDR3 contains 13 residues. The V and J ends lost 10 bases and 4 bases, in that order; junction bases with no gene match: 8. Germline lookup yields CDR1 ENHRY and CDR2 SYGVKD. CDR3 bases: TGTGCCACGTTCGAGACTAGCGGTTACGAGCAGTACTTC. Protein product: CATFETSGYEQYF.

The chain recombines TRBV11-1 with TRBJ1-1, with D perhaps TRBD1 (6 bases). The CDR3 contains 14 residues. Trimming took 5 bases from V and 9 from J, leaving 19 bases between them. Germline V gene sequence: CDR1 SGHAT, CDR2 FQDESV (reference sequence). As DNA, the CDR3 is TGTGCCAGCAGCGTAGTGGGGGGCCTAGAAAAAGCTTTCTTT. Its translation: CASSVVGGLEKAFF. Variable domain in full (rest from reference TRBV11-1 and TRBJ1-1): EAEVAQSPRYKITEKSQAVAFWCDPISGHATLYWYRQILGQGPELLVQFQDESVVDDSQLPKDRFSAERLKGVDSTLKIQPAELGDSAMYLCASSVVGGLEKAFFGQGTRLTVV.

The genes are TRBV19 and TRBJ1-5; no clear D. The CDR3 covers 15 residues. Germline V lookup: CDR1 LNHDA, CDR2 SQIVND (reference sequence). With 6 bases removed from V and 0 bases from J, the gap between germline ends came to 12 bases. The CDR3 DNA sequence: TGTGCCAGTAGCTCAGCCGCCACTAGCAATCAGCCCCAGCATTTT. Its protein is CASSSAATSNQPQHF.

V and J are TRBV5-6 and TRBJ1-5, with D possibly being TRBD1 (6 bases). CDR3 length: 16 amino acids. The germline V gene has CDR1 SGHDT and CDR2 YYEEEE. Trimming shortened V by 0 bases and J by 0 bases, and 10 bases separated the two germline ends. Written as DNA, the CDR3 is TGTGCCAGCAGCTTGGCACAGGGAGGTAGCAATCAGCCCCAGCATTTT. Its protein product is CASSLAQGGSNQPQHF.

V is TRBV6-5 and J is TRBJ2-5; TRBD2 might be the D (6 bases). CDR1 and CDR2 (germline): MNHEY, SVGAGI. The CDR3 has 13 residues. The V end lost 8 bases, the J end lost 1 base, and 11 bases lay between the germline ends. CDR3 DNA sequence: TGTGCCAGCGCGGGGAGCAGCCAAGAGACCCAGTACTTC. Protein sequence: CASAGSSQETQYF.

The chain couples TRBV7-9 to TRBJ2-1, with 10 bases matching TRBD2. Germline V gene data show CDR1 as SEHNR and CDR2 as FQNEAQ (reference sequence). After removal of 5 bases from V and 5 bases from J, the junction contained 9 bases not matched to a gene. The CDR3 sequence is 16 residues long. As DNA, the CDR3 is TGTGCCAGCAGCCCTCCTCTAGCGGGAGAAGACAATGAGCAGTTCTTC. Residues: CASSPPLAGEDNEQFF.

The chain combines TRBV5-6 with TRBJ1-1, with D unclear. This CDR3 region has 13 residues. Trimming pared 0 bases from V and 3 bases from J, leaving 6 bases between. The germline V gene has CDR1 SGHDT and CDR2 YYEEEE. The CDR3 DNA follows: TGTGCCAGCAGCTTGGTCCACGACACTGAAGCTTTCTTT. Its protein product is CASSLVHDTEAFF.

This clone has only one observation. At the DNA level, this CDR3 is encoded by other sequences in the same sample as well. The CDR3 loop is CASSLSRAEAFF. The CDR3, as DNA: TGTGCCAGCAGCTTATCCAGGGCGGAGGCTTTCTTT. This sequence joins TRBV7-2 and TRBJ1-1; possible D gene TRBD1, 5 bases. Trimming pared 2 bases from V and 11 bases from J, leaving 12 bases between. Looked up from germline, CDR1 is SGHTA and CDR2 is FQGNSA. This CDR3 is built from 12 residues.

The chain couples TRBV5-1 to TRBJ2-1; maybe TRBD1 (6 bases). CDR3 size: 15 residues. Trimming left V 0 bases short and J 3 bases short, with 10 bases between. The germline gives CDR1 SGHRS, CDR2 YFSETQ. The DNA for the CDR3 is TGCGCCAGCAGCTTGGAACAGGGTGGCTACAATGAGCAGTTCTTC. Residues: CASSLEQGGYNEQFF. The full variable domain, completed using reference TRBV5-1 and TRBJ2-1, is KAGVTQTPRYLIKTRGQQVTLSCSPISGHRSVSWYQQTPGQGLQFLFEYFSETQRNKGNFPGRFSGRQFSNSRSEMNVSTLELGDSALYLCASSLEQGGYNEQFFGPGTRLTVL.

This chain joins TRBV9 and TRBJ2-1, with TRBD1 matching 8 bases. The CDR3 spans 14 residues. CDR1 SGDLS and CDR2 YYNGEE come from the germline V gene. Unmatched junction bases numbered 2, after V lost 0 bases and J lost 6 bases. CDR3 amino acids: CASSVVDRVNEQFF. CDR3 nucleotide sequence: TGTGCCAGCAGCGTAGTGGACAGGGTCAATGAGCAGTTCTTC.

The J gene is TRBJ2-6, the V gene TRBV4-3; no definite D call. The CDR3 totals 17 residues. V was cut by 4 bases and J by 0 bases, with 13 bases left in between. Germline V gene lookup returns CDR1 LGHNA and CDR2 YSLEER. The CDR3 DNA reads TGCGCCAGCAGCCGGCGAATGGGTAGCTCTGGGGCCAACGTCCTGACTTTC. Translated, it gives CASSRRMGSSGANVLTF.

This sequence joins TRBV7-9 and TRBJ2-3; D uncertain. The CDR3 has 13 residues. Per the germline V gene, CDR1 is SEHNR and CDR2 is FQNEAQ (reference sequence). V dropped 1 base and J dropped 6 bases, with 8 bases sitting between them. The CDR3 nucleotides read TGTGCCAGCAGCTTAGAGGGTCCGGATACGCAGTATTTT. Its protein product is CASSLEGPDTQYF.